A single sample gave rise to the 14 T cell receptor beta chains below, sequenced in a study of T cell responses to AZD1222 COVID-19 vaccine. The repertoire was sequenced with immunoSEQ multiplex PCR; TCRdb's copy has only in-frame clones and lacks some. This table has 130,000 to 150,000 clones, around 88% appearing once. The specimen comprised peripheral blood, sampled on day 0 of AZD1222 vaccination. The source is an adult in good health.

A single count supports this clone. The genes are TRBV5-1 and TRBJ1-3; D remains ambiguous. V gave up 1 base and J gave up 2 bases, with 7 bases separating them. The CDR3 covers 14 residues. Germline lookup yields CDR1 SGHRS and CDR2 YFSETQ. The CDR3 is CASSLQTAGNTIYF. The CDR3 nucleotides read TGCGCCAGCAGCTTGCAGACGGCTGGAAACACCATATATTTT. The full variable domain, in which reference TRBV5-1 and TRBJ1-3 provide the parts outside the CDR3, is KAGVTQTPRYLIKTRGQQVTLSCSPISGHRSVSWYQQTPGQGLQFLFEYFSETQRNKGNFPGRFSGRQFSNSRSEMNVSTLELGDSALYLCASSLQTAGNTIYFGEGSWLTVV.

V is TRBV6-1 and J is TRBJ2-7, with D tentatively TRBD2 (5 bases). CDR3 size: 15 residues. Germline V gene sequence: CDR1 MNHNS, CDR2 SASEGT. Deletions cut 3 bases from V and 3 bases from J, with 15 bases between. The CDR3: CASSESSVEGYEQYF. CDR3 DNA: TGTGCCAGCAGTGAGAGTAGCGTAGAAGGCTACGAGCAGTACTTC.

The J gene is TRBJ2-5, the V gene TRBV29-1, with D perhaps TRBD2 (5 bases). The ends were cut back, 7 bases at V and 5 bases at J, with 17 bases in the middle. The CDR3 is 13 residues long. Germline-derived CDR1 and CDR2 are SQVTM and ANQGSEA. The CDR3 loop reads CSGWSGPWETQYF. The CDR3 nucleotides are TGCAGCGGGTGGAGCGGCCCCTGGGAGACCCAGTACTTC. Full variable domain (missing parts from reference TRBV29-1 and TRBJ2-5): SAVISQKPSRDICQRGTSLTIQCQVDSQVTMMFWYRQQPGQSLTLIATANQGSEATYESGFVIDKFPISRPNLTFSTLTVSNMSPEDSSIYLCSGWSGPWETQYFGPGTRLLVL.

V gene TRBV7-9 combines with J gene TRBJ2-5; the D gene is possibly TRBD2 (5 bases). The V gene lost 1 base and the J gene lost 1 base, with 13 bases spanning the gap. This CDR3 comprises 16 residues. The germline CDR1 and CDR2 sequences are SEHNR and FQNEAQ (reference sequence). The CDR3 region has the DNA TGTGCCAGCAGCTTAGGAGTCGGCGGGCTCCAAGAGACCCAGTACTTC. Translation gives CASSLGVGGLQETQYF.

For the CDR3, the DNA is TGTGCCAGCAGTTACTCGAATCCGGCCAGGGCGTGGGATGGCTACACCTTC. The encoded protein is CASSYSNPARAWDGYTF. The gene calls are TRBV6-2 or TRBV6-3 and TRBJ1-2; a weak D match, TRBD1 (5 bases). With 0 bases removed from V and 6 bases from J, the gap between germline ends came to 20 bases. This CDR3 is built from 17 residues. CDR1 MNHEY and CDR2 SVGEGT come from the germline V gene.

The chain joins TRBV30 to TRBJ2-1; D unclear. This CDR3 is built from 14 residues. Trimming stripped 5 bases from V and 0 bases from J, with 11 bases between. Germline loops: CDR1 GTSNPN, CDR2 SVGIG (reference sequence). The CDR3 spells CAWDMGLSYNEQFF. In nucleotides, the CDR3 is TGTGCCTGGGATATGGGCCTCTCCTACAATGAGCAGTTCTTC.

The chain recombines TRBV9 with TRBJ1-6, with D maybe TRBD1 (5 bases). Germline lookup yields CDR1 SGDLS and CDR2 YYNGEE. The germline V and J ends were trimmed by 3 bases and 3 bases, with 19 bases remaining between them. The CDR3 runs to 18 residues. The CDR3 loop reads CASSDTEGRDRYNSPLHF. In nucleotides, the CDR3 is TGTGCCAGCAGCGACACCGAGGGGAGGGACCGCTATAATTCACCCCTCCACTTT.

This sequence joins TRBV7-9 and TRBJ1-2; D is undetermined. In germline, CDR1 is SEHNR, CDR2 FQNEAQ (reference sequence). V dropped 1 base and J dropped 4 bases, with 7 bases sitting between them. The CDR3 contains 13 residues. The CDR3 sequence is CASSLVPVYGYTF. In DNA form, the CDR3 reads TGTGCCAGCAGCTTAGTCCCCGTCTATGGCTACACCTTC.

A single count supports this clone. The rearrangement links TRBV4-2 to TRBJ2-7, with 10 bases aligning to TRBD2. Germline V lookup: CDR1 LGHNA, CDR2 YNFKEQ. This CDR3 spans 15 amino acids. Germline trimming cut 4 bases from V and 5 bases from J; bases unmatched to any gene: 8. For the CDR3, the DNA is TGTGCCAGCAGCCCCAGGCTAGCGGGGGAAGACGAGCAGTACTTC. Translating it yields CASSPRLAGEDEQYF.

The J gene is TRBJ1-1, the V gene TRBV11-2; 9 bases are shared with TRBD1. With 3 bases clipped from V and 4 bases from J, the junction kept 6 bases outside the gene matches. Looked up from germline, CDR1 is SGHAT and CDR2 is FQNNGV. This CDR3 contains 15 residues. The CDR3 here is CASSLGDRAATEAFF. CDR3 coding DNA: TGTGCCAGCAGCTTGGGGGACAGGGCAGCCACTGAAGCTTTCTTT.

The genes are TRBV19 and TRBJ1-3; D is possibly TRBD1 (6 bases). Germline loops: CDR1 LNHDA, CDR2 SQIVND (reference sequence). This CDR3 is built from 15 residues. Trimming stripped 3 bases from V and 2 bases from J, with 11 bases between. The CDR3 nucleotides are TGTGCCAGTAGTATCAGCCCAGGGGCTGGAAACACCATATATTTT. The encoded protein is CASSISPGAGNTIYF. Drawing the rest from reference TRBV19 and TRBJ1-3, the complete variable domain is DGGITQSPKYLFRKEGQNVTLSCEQNLNHDAMYWYRQDPGQGLRLIYYSQIVNDFQKGDIAEGYSVSREKKESFPLTVTSAQKNPTAFYLCASSISPGAGNTIYFGEGSWLTVV.

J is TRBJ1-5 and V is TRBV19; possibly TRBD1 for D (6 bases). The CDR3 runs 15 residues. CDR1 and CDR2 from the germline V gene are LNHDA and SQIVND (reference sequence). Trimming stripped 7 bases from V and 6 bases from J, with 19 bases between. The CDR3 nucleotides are TGTGCCAGTACGCAAAGGAACAGGGAGGGTCAGCCCCAGCATTTT. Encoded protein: CASTQRNREGQPQHF.

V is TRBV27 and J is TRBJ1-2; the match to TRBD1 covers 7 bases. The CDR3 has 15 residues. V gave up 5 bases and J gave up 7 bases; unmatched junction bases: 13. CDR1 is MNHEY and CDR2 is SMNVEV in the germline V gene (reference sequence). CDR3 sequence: CASSRRQGGVFGYTF. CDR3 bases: TGTGCCAGCAGTAGACGACAGGGAGGGGTATTTGGCTACACCTTC.

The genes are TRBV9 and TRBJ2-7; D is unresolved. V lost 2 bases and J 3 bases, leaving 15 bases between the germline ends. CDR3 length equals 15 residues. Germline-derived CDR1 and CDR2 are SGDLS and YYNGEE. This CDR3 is CASSVDPSGGYEQYF. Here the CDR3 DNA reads TGTGCCAGCAGCGTCGACCCTTCCGGTGGCTACGAGCAGTACTTC.